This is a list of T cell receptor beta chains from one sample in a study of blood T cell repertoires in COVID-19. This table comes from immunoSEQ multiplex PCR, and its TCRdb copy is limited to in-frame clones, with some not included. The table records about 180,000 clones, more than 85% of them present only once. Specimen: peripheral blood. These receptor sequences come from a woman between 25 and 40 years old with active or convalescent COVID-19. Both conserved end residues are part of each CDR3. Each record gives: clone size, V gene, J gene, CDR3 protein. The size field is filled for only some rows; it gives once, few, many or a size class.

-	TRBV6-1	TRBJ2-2	CASSEGPGELFF
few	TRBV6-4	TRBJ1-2	CASRGPAGYGYTF
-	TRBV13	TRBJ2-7	CASSSLRQASYEQYF
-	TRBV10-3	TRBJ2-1	CAISESGIERETPYNEQFF
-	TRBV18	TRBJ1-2	CASSPAGRNYGYTF
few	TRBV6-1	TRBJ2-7	CASSEGTSGSYEQYF
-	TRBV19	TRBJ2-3	CASSPQLTADTQYF
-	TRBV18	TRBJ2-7	CASSPSWAGYYEQYF
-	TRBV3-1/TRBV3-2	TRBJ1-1	CASSHFGQNTEAFF
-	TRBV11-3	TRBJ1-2	CASSTGSQGYTF
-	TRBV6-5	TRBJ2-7	CAGKTANAFYEQYF